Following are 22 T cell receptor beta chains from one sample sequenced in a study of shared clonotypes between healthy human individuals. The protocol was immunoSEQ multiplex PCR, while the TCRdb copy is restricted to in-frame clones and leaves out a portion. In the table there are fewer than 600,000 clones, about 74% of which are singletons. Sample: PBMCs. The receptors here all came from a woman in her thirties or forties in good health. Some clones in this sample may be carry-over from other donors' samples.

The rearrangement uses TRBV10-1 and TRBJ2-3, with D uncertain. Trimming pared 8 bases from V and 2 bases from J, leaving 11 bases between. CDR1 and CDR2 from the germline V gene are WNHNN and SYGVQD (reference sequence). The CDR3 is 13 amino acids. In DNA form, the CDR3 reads TGCGCCAGCTCTTTGGAGCTCACAGATACGCAGTATTTT. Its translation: CASSLELTDTQYF.

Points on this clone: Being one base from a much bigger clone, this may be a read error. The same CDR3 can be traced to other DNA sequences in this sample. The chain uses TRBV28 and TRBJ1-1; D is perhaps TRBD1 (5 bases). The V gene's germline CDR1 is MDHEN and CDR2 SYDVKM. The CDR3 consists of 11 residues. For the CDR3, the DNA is TGTACGACAGAATTGAACACCGAAGCTTTCTTT. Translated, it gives CTTELNTEAFF.

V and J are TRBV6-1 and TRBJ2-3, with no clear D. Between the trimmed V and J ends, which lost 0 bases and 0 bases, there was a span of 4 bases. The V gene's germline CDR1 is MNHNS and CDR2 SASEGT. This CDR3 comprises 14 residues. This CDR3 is CASSEAPSTDTQYF. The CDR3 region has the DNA TGTGCCAGCAGTGAAGCACCCAGCACAGATACGCAGTATTTT.

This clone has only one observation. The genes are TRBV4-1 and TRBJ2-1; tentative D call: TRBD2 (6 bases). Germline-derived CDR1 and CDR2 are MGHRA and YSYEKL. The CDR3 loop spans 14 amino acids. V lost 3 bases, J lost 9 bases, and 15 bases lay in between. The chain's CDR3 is CASSQSGRLGEQFF. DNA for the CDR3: TGCGCCAGCAGCCAGTCAGGGAGACTAGGTGAGCAGTTCTTC.

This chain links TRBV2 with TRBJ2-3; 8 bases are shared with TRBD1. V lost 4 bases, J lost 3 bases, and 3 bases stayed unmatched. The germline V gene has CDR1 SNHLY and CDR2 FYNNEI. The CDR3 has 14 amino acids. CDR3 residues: CASSADRATDTQYF. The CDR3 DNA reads TGTGCCAGCAGTGCGGACAGGGCTACAGATACGCAGTATTTT.

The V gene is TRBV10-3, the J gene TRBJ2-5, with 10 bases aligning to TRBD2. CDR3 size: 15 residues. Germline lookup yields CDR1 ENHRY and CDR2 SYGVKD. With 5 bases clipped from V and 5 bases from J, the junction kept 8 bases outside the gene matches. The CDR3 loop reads CAISPSGRGGETQYF. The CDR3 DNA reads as TGTGCCATCAGTCCCAGCGGGAGGGGCGGGGAGACCCAGTACTTC.

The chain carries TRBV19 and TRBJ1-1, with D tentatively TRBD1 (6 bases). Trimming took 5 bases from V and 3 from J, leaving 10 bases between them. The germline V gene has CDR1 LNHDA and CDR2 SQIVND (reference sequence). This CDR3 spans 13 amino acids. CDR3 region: CASSLDSYTEAFF. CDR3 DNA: TGTGCCAGTAGTCTGGACAGTTACACTGAAGCTTTCTTT.

In DNA form, the CDR3 reads TGTGCCAGTAGCCTTACGGGCGGGGAGCTGTTTTTT. This codes for CASSLTGGELFF. This chain uses TRBV19 with TRBJ2-2, with D hard to call. Germline V gene sequence: CDR1 LNHDA, CDR2 SQIVND (reference sequence). The CDR3 consists of 12 residues. Trimming shortened V by 6 bases and J by 7 bases, and 9 bases separated the two germline ends.

The CDR3 loop is CASSSIRQGRVDEQYF. DNA for the CDR3: TGTGCCAGCAGCTCCATCCGGCAGGGAAGAGTCGACGAGCAGTACTTC. This rearrangement joins TRBV11-2 to TRBJ2-7; perhaps TRBD1 as D (5 bases). CDR3 length equals 16 residues. Trimming removed 4 bases at V and 5 bases at J, with 21 bases between. The germline V gene encodes CDR1 SGHAT and CDR2 FQNNGV.

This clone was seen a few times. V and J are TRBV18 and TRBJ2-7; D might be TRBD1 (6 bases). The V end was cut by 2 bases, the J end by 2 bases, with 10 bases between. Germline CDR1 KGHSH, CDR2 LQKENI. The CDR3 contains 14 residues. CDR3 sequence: CASSPMGQAYEQYF. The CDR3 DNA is TGTGCCAGCTCACCAATGGGACAAGCCTACGAGCAGTACTTC.

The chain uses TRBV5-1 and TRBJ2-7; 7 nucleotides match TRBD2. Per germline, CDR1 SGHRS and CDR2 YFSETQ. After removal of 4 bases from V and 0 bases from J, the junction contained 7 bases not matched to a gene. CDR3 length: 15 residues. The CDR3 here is CASSPSTSDSYEQYF. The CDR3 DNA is TGCGCCAGCAGCCCATCCACTAGCGACTCCTACGAGCAGTACTTC.

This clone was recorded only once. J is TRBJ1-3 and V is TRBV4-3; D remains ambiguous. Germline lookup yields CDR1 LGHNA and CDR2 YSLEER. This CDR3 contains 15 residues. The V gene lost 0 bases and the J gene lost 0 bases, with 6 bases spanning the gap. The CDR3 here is CASSQDHLSGNTIYF. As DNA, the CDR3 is TGCGCCAGCAGCCAAGATCATCTCTCTGGAAACACCATATATTTT.

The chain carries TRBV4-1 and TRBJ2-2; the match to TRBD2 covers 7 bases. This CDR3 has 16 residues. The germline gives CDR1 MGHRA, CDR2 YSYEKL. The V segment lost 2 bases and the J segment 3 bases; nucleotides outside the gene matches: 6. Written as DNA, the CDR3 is TGCGCCAGCAGCCAAAGACTAGCTTTGGACACCGGGGAGCTGTTTTTT. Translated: CASSQRLALDTGELFF.

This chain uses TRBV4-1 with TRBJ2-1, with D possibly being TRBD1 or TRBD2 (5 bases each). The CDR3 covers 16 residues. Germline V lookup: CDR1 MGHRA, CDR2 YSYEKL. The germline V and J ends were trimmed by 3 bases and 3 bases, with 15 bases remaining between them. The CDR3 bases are TGCGCCAGCAGCCATGGACCGGGACCCAACTACAATGAGCAGTTCTTC. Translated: CASSHGPGPNYNEQFF.

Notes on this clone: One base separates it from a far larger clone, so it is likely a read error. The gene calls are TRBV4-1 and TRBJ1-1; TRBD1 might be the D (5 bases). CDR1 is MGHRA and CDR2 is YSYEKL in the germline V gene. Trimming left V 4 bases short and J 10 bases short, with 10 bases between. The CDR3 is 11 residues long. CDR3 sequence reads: CASSPGGGAFF. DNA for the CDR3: TGCGCCAGCAGCCCCGGGGGGGGAGCTTTCTTT.

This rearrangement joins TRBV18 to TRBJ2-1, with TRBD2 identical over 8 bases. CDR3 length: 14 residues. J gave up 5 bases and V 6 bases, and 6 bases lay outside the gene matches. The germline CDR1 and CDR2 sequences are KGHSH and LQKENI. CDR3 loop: CASSETSGDNEQFF. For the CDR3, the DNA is TGTGCCAGCTCGGAAACTAGCGGAGACAATGAGCAGTTCTTC.

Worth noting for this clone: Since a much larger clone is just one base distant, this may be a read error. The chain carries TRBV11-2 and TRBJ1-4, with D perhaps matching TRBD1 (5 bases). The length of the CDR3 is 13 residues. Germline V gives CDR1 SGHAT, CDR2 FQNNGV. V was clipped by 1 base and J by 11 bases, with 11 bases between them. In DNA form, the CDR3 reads TGTGCCAGCAGCTTAGGTGGGCAGGGTAAACTGTTTTTT. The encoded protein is CASSLGGQGKLFF.

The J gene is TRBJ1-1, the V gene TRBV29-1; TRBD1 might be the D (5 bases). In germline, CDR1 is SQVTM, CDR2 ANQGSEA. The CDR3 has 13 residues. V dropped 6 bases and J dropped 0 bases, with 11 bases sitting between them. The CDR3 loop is CSVQTDMNTEAFF. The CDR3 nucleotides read TGCAGCGTCCAGACGGACATGAACACTGAAGCTTTCTTT.

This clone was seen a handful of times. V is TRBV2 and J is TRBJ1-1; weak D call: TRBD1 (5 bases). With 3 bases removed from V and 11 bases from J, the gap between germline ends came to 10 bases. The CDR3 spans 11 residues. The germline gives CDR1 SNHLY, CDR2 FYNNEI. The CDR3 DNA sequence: TGTGCCAGCAGTGACAGGGTTGGTGCTTTCTTT. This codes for CASSDRVGAFF.

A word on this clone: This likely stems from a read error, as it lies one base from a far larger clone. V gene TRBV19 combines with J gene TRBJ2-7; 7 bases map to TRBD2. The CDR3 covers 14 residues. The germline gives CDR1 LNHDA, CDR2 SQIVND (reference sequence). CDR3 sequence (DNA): TGTGCCAGTAGTAATCCGGGACTACAATACGAGCGGTACTTC. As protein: CASSNPGLQYERYF.

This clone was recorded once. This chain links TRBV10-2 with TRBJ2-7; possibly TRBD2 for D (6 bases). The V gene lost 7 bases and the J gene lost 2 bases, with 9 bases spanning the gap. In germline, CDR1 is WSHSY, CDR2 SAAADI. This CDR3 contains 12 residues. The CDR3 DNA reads TGCGCCAGCATTGGGGGGACCTACGAGCAGTACTTC. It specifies CASIGGTYEQYF.

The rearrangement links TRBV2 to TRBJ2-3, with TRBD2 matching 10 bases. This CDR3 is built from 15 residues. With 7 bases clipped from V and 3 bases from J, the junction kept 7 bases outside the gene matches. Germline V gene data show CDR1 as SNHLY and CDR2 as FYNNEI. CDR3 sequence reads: CASTPSGRETDTQYF. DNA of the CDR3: TGTGCCAGCACCCCTAGCGGGAGAGAGACAGATACGCAGTATTTT.